The 29 T cell receptor beta chains below were found in one sample sequenced in a study of PD-L1 blockade in urothelial cancer. Time point in this sample: peripheral blood 6 weeks after treatment start. Libraries were prepared by immunoSEQ multiplex PCR; TCRdb keeps only in-frame clonotypes and omits some of them. The sample lists more than 40,000 clones, 83% occurring once. The sample here was PBMCs, taken around atezolizumab (anti-PD-L1) treatment. The receptors shown here come from a man between 60 and 75 years old with urothelial cancer.

This clone was picked up a small number of times. The gene calls are TRBV28 and TRBJ1-1, with 9 bases aligning to TRBD1. This CDR3 is built from 14 residues. The ends lost 6 bases at V and 3 bases at J; junction bases unmatched: 5. Per germline, CDR1 MDHEN and CDR2 SYDVKM. The CDR3 nucleotides are TGTGCCAGCAGCCAGACAGGGGGGGACACTGAAGCTTTCTTT. Its translation: CASSQTGGDTEAFF.

The count of this clone is one. V is TRBV5-4 and J is TRBJ2-2, with D maybe TRBD2 (6 bases). Germline V gives CDR1 SGHNT, CDR2 YYREEE (reference sequence). The V gene lost 4 bases and the J gene lost 5 bases, with 18 bases spanning the gap. The CDR3 has 16 amino acids. DNA for the CDR3: TGTGCCAGCAGCCCCCGCAGGGCGGGGTATACCGGGGAGCTGTTTTTT. It encodes CASSPRRAGYTGELFF.

V and J are TRBV30 and TRBJ2-7; 8 bases agree with TRBD1. The junction had 13 bases not matched to a gene; V was cut back by 1 base and J by 11 bases. CDR1 is GTSNPN, CDR2 SVGIG, per germline (reference sequence). This CDR3 spans 14 amino acids. CDR3 in DNA: TGTGCCTGGAGTGGACAGGGGTTATCTTTCCGTGAGTACTTC. Its translation is CAWSGQGLSFREYF.

J is TRBJ2-2 and V is TRBV10-1, with D tentatively TRBD2 (5 bases). Trimming removed 3 bases at V and 5 bases at J, with 7 bases between. Germline values: CDR1 WNHNN, CDR2 SYGVQD (reference sequence). This CDR3 contains 13 residues. The CDR3 protein is CASSDRGTGELFF. The CDR3 DNA reads as TGCGCCAGCAGTGATCGCGGGACCGGGGAGCTGTTTTTT.

This chain uses TRBV5-1 with TRBJ2-4; D gene unclear. The CDR3 spans 14 residues. Trimming pared 2 bases from V and 0 bases from J, leaving 6 bases between. The germline V gene encodes CDR1 SGHRS and CDR2 YFSETQ. CDR3 sequence (DNA): TGCGCCAGCAGCTTTTCCTTAGCCAAAAACATTCAGTACTTC. Protein: CASSFSLAKNIQYF.

The chain combines TRBV18 with TRBJ2-5; possible D gene TRBD2, 6 bases. The CDR3 covers 14 residues. V lost 3 bases to trimming and J lost 5 bases, with 13 bases between them. From germline, CDR1 is KGHSH and CDR2 LQKENI. The CDR3: CASSPPGRGETQYF. CDR3 nucleotide sequence: TGTGCCAGCTCACCCCCCGGCCGGGGGGAGACCCAGTACTTC.

The gene calls are TRBV27 and TRBJ2-5; 8 bases map to TRBD1. After removal of 7 bases from V and 1 base from J, the junction contained 2 bases not matched to a gene. This CDR3 region has 13 residues. Germline loops: CDR1 MNHEY, CDR2 SMNVEV (reference sequence). The CDR3 here is CASKDRVQETQYF. The CDR3 bases are TGTGCCAGCAAGGACAGGGTCCAAGAGACCCAGTACTTC.

Notes on this clone: One end of the junction does not line up with germline, which may come from a read error. This rearrangement joins TRBV28 to TRBJ1-1; the D is unclear. The germline gives CDR1 MDHEN, CDR2 SYDVKM. This CDR3 spans 12 amino acids. The CDR3 DNA is TGTGCCAGCAGTTTATTAAACAGTGAAGCTTTCTTT. It yields the protein CASSLLNSEAFF.

The chain is built from TRBV28 and TRBJ1-1; TRBD1 is a possible D gene (6 bases). The CDR3 has 14 amino acids. Germline V gene sequence: CDR1 MDHEN, CDR2 SYDVKM. V was pared by 4 bases and J by 0 bases, with 9 bases between. The chain's CDR3 is CASSSPGVNTEAFF. In DNA form, the CDR3 reads TGTGCCAGCAGTTCCCCAGGGGTGAACACTGAAGCTTTCTTT.

The chain has TRBV29-1 and TRBJ2-3; 15 nucleotides align to TRBD2. Germline-derived CDR1 and CDR2 are SQVTM and ANQGSEA. J lost 2 bases, V lost 4 bases, and 10 bases had no gene match. This CDR3 contains 18 residues. The CDR3 region is CSVAGLAGGPGPTDTQYF. DNA of the CDR3: TGCAGCGTTGCGGGACTAGCGGGGGGCCCAGGGCCCACAGATACGCAGTATTTT.

The rearrangement uses TRBV30 and TRBJ1-3, with D maybe TRBD1 (5 bases). The germline gives CDR1 GTSNPN, CDR2 SVGIG (reference sequence). This CDR3 comprises 16 residues. Trimming took off 3 bases at V and 4 bases at J, with 19 bases between the two ends. In nucleotides, the CDR3 is TGTGCCTGGAGCTACCCGGCGGGGGTGGGGGGAAACACCATATATTTT. It codes for CAWSYPAGVGGNTIYF.

V usage is TRBV2 and J usage is TRBJ2-7, with D perhaps matching TRBD2 (6 bases). Germline CDR1 SNHLY, CDR2 FYNNEI. This CDR3 spans 13 amino acids. Trimming pared 3 bases from V and 7 bases from J, leaving 13 bases between. CDR3 region: CASSESRGGEQYF. CDR3 coding DNA: TGTGCCAGCAGTGAGTCGCGGGGCGGTGAGCAGTACTTC. Based on the CDR3 plus reference TRBV2 and TRBJ2-7, the full variable domain is EPEVTQTPSHQVTQMGQEVILRCVPISNHLYFYWYRQILGQKVEFLVSFYNNEISEKSEIFDDQFSVERPDGSNFTLKIRSTKLEDSAMYFCASSESRGGEQYFGPGTRLTVT.

The V and J genes are TRBV11-2 and TRBJ2-7; a weak D match, TRBD2 (6 bases). V lost 2 bases, J lost 2 bases, and 16 bases lay in between. Germline V gene lookup returns CDR1 SGHAT and CDR2 FQNNGV. This CDR3 is 16 amino acids long. The CDR3 DNA reads as TGTGCCAGCAGCTTAATCGCAGGAGGGACTGCCTACGAGCAGTACTTC. Protein: CASSLIAGGTAYEQYF.

The genes are TRBV7-3 and TRBJ2-7; possibly TRBD1 for D (6 bases). V dropped 5 bases and J dropped 6 bases, with 11 bases sitting between them. CDR3 length: 12 amino acids. Germline V gene sequence: CDR1 SGHTA, CDR2 FQGTGA. The CDR3 sequence: CASSKQGGEQYF. In nucleotides, the CDR3 is TGTGCCAGCAGCAAACAGGGTGGCGAGCAGTACTTC. The full variable domain, with the rest looked up from reference TRBV7-3 and TRBJ2-7, is GAGVSQTPSNKVTEKGKYVELRCDPISGHTALYWYRQSLGQGPEFLIYFQGTGAADDSGLPNDRFFAVRPEGSVSTLKIQRTERGDSAVYLCASSKQGGEQYFGPGTRLTVT.

This clone has a single count. The genes are TRBV28 and TRBJ2-2; 12 bases are shared with TRBD2. Germline assignment: CDR1 MDHEN and CDR2 SYDVKM. The CDR3 length is 16 residues. The ends lost 3 bases at V and 6 bases at J; junction bases unmatched: 5. The chain's CDR3 is CASSFSSGGASGELFF. Here the CDR3 DNA reads TGTGCCAGCAGTTTTTCTAGCGGGGGGGCCTCCGGGGAGCTGTTTTTT.

The chain is built from TRBV30 and TRBJ1-6; D possibly corresponds to TRBD1 (6 bases). The germline CDR1 and CDR2 sequences are GTSNPN and SVGIG (reference sequence). The CDR3 sequence is 13 residues long. The V gene lost 2 bases and the J gene lost 6 bases, with 8 bases spanning the gap. CDR3 nucleotide sequence: TGTGCCTGGAGTAGGGACATTAATTCACCCCTCCACTTT. This codes for CAWSRDINSPLHF.

The V call is TRBV7-3, the J call TRBJ2-3; 9 nucleotides line up with TRBD1. Germline CDR1 is SGHTA and CDR2 is FQGTGA. This CDR3 has 17 amino acids. Trimming took 5 bases from V and 0 from J; bases not matched to a gene: 9. The CDR3 DNA reads as TGTGCCAGCAGCCCCGGACAGGGGATTACTAGCACAGATACGCAGTATTTT. It encodes CASSPGQGITSTDTQYF.

The chain has TRBV28 and TRBJ1-4; tentatively, D is TRBD1 (5 bases). CDR3 length: 15 residues. Looked up from germline, CDR1 is MDHEN and CDR2 is SYDVKM. With 5 bases removed from V and 7 bases from J, the gap between germline ends came to 17 bases. CDR3 sequence: CASSPQGRVGEKLFF. The DNA of the CDR3 is TGTGCCAGCAGTCCCCAGGGCAGGGTGGGTGAAAAACTGTTTTTT.

The chain has TRBV11-2 and TRBJ2-7; D might be TRBD2 (5 bases). The CDR3 totals 16 residues. V lost 4 bases and J 0 bases, leaving 16 bases between the germline ends. Germline V gene sequence: CDR1 SGHAT, CDR2 FQNNGV. The CDR3 region is CASSSMVGESSYEQYF. The CDR3 region has the DNA TGTGCCAGCAGCTCGATGGTCGGGGAGAGCTCCTACGAGCAGTACTTC.

This chain uses TRBV6-1 with TRBJ2-1, with 9 bases fitting TRBD2. Germline CDR1 reads MNHNS; CDR2 reads SASEGT. Trimming removed 6 bases from V and 6 bases from J; junction bases left unmatched: 9. The CDR3 consists of 15 residues. CDR3: CASREPAGGFNEQFF. CDR3 coding DNA: TGTGCCAGCAGAGAACCAGCGGGGGGATTCAATGAGCAGTTCTTC.

This chain joins TRBV7-3 and TRBJ1-1; D is uncertain. From germline, CDR1 is SGHTA and CDR2 FQGTGA. V lost 2 bases, J lost 6 bases, and 10 bases lay in between. The CDR3 totals 13 residues. The CDR3 DNA is TGTGCCAGCAGCTTATTCCGAGATGCTGAAGCTTTCTTT. Translation gives CASSLFRDAEAFF.

This clone was counted between two and nine times. This chain joins TRBV28 and TRBJ1-5; D possibly corresponds to TRBD1 (5 bases). CDR1 MDHEN and CDR2 SYDVKM come from the germline V gene. The V and J ends lost 4 bases and 5 bases respectively, with 15 bases between them. There are 15 residues in the CDR3. The DNA for the CDR3 is TGTGCCAGCAGTTCCCTAGCTGGGGGGGATCAGCCCCAGCATTTT. Encoded protein: CASSSLAGGDQPQHF.

This chain joins TRBV2 and TRBJ1-1; 9 bases agree with TRBD1. The CDR3 is 12 residues long. Germline CDR1 SNHLY, CDR2 FYNNEI. Germline trimming cut 5 bases from V and 9 bases from J; bases unmatched to any gene: 4. DNA for the CDR3: TGTGCCAGCAGTCTCACAGGGGGCCAAGCTTTCTTT. Translated: CASSLTGGQAFF.

This clone was seen just once. The chain joins TRBV5-4 to TRBJ1-3, with 7 bases identical to TRBD1. Germline CDR1 reads SGHNT; CDR2 reads YYREEE (reference sequence). This CDR3 has 16 residues. Trimming cost V 4 bases and J 0 bases; bases outside gene matches: 7. CDR3 DNA sequence: TGTGCCAGCAGCGACCGGACAGGAGTCTCTGGAAACACCATATATTTT. Protein: CASSDRTGVSGNTIYF.

V is TRBV6-1 and J is TRBJ2-2; maybe TRBD1 (6 bases). This CDR3 is built from 13 residues. CDR1 is MNHNS and CDR2 is SASEGT in the germline V gene. The V end lost 3 bases, the J end lost 8 bases, and 10 bases lay between the germline ends. The CDR3 here is CASSDYRVGELFF. CDR3 in DNA: TGTGCCAGCAGTGATTACAGGGTTGGGGAGCTGTTTTTT.

V usage is TRBV10-3 and J usage is TRBJ2-2; D gene uncertain. Germline-derived CDR1 and CDR2 are ENHRY and SYGVKD. The V end lost 2 bases, the J end lost 5 bases, and 15 bases lay between the germline ends. The CDR3 totals 16 residues. CDR3 amino acids: CAISEVGLSWTGELFF. CDR3 nucleotide sequence: TGTGCCATCAGTGAGGTTGGGCTCAGTTGGACCGGGGAGCTGTTTTTT.

The chain employs TRBV6-1 and TRBJ2-2; maybe TRBD2 (6 bases). The CDR3 contains 15 residues. Per the germline V gene, CDR1 is MNHNS and CDR2 is SASEGT. The ends were cut back, 8 bases at V and 4 bases at J, with 17 bases in the middle. In DNA, the CDR3 is TGTGCCAGCTCGTTGGAGCCGGGGGTCACCGGGGAGCTGTTTTTT. It is translated as CASSLEPGVTGELFF.

CDR3 coding DNA: TGTGCCAGCAGTGAAGCAGGGGTGTACGAGCAGTACTTC. Amino acids: CASSEAGVYEQYF. The chain has TRBV2 and TRBJ2-7, with D tentatively TRBD1 (5 bases). This CDR3 has 13 amino acids. V lost 0 bases to trimming and J lost 4 bases, with 7 bases between them. Per germline, CDR1 SNHLY and CDR2 FYNNEI.

The chain combines TRBV7-9 with TRBJ2-7; D remains unclear. This CDR3 has 13 amino acids. V was trimmed by 1 base and J by 2 bases, leaving 6 bases between them. Germline V CDR1 and CDR2: SEHNR, FQNEAQ (reference sequence). This CDR3 is CASSLVQTYEQYF. The CDR3, as DNA: TGTGCCAGCAGCTTAGTTCAGACCTACGAGCAGTACTTC.